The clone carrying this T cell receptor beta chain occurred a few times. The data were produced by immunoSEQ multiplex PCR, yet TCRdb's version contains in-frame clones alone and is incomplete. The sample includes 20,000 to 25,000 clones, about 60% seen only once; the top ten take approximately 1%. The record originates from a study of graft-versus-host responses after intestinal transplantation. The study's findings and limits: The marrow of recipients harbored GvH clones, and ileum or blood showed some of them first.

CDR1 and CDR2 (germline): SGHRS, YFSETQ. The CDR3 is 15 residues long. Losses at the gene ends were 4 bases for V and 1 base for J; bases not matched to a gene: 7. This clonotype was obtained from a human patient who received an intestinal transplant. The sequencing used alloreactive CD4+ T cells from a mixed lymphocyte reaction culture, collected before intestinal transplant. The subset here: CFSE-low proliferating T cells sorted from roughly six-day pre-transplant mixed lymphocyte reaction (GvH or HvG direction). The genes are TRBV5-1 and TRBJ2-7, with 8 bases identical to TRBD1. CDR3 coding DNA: TGCGCCAGCAGCCCAAACAGGGGGAAGTCCTACGAGCAGTACTTC. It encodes CASSPNRGKSYEQYF.